This TCR beta chain is drawn from a study of cytomegalovirus exposure and HLA in healthy donors. Amplification used 60 Vbeta primers and 13 Jbeta primers. Data came from immunoSEQ multiplex PCR; TCRdb stores just in-frame clones and leaves some out. The sample has 250,000 to 350,000 clones, roughly 90% seen once. Notes on the study in general: Roughly uniform sequencing depth across donors was assumed, possibly incorrectly. Overall, roughly 170 TCR beta chains were annotated as cytomegalovirus-associated. Using a false discovery rate of 0.05, a later analysis showed that roughly 16,000 TCR beta sequences were associated with HLA alleles.

A note on this clone: Its specificity is not known.

CDR1 is SGHNT and CDR2 is YYREEE in the germline V gene (reference sequence). V shed 4 bases, J shed 3 bases, and the junction held 6 bases outside the gene matches. The CDR3 extends over 14 amino acids. The gene calls are TRBV5-4 and TRBJ2-7; 8 bases map to TRBD2. The sample was PBMCs. This clonotype was sampled from a young woman in good health and CMV-seronegative. The CDR3 loop reads CASSPGTRGYEQYF. Here the CDR3 DNA reads TGTGCCAGCAGCCCCGGGACTAGGGGCTACGAGCAGTACTTC.